One sample yielded the 24 T cell receptor beta chains listed below, sequenced in a study of T cell responses to AZD1222 COVID-19 vaccine. Sequenced by immunoSEQ multiplex PCR; TCRdb stores in-frame clones only, minus some. Among tens of thousands of clones, 70% to 80% were seen once, and the ten largest hold over 20%. The sample consisted of peripheral blood, taken on day 0 of AZD1222 vaccination. The receptors shown here come from an adult in good health.

The chain links TRBV27 to TRBJ2-2; 8 positions match TRBD1. Trimming removed 6 bases from V and 9 bases from J; junction bases left unmatched: 6. Germline CDR1 reads MNHEY; CDR2 reads SMNVEV (reference sequence). There are 13 residues in the CDR3. The CDR3 nucleotides are TGTGCCAGCAGCCTGCCAGGGGGCCGGGAGCTGTTTTTT. Amino acids: CASSLPGGRELFF.

The V gene is TRBV15, the J gene TRBJ1-3; D not certain. Trimming left V 1 base short and J 7 bases short, with 14 bases between. The CDR3 length is 15 residues. Per the germline V gene, CDR1 is LNHNV and CDR2 is YYDKDF (reference sequence). This chain's CDR3 is CATSRVEGRWNTIYF. The CDR3 DNA is TGTGCCACCAGCAGAGTGGAGGGTAGATGGAACACCATATATTTT. The full variable domain, rest sourced from reference TRBV15 and TRBJ1-3, is DAMVIQNPRYQVTQFGKPVTLSCSQTLNHNVMYWYQQKSSQAPKLLFHYYDKDFNNEADTPDNFQSRRPNTSFCFLDIRSPGLGDTAMYLCATSRVEGRWNTIYFGEGSWLTVV.

The chain couples TRBV14 to TRBJ2-1; possible D gene TRBD2, 5 bases. Trimming took 4 bases from V and 12 from J, leaving 13 bases between them. Germline V gene data show CDR1 as SGHDN and CDR2 as FVKESK. The CDR3 is 12 amino acids. This CDR3 reads CASSPGSVGQFF. The CDR3 DNA is TGTGCCAGCAGCCCGGGGTCAGTTGGGCAGTTCTTC.

V usage is TRBV6-6 and J usage is TRBJ1-1, with 9 bases identical to TRBD1. The J segment lost 5 bases and the V segment lost 2 bases, leaving 6 bases of the junction unmatched. CDR3 length equals 15 residues. The germline V gene has CDR1 MNHNY and CDR2 SVGAGI (reference sequence). CDR3 nucleotides: TGTGCCAGCAGTTACCGGAGGACAGGGGATACTGAAGCTTTCTTT. Protein product: CASSYRRTGDTEAFF.

This clone has ten or more counts. The chain employs TRBV5-1 and TRBJ2-1, with TRBD2 matching over 12 bases. Per germline, CDR1 SGHRS and CDR2 YFSETQ. This CDR3 comprises 16 residues. V shed 0 bases and J 7 bases; nucleotides not matched to a gene: 5. CDR3 region: CASSLDRLAGENEQFF. The CDR3 region has the DNA TGCGCCAGCAGCTTGGATCGACTAGCGGGAGAGAATGAGCAGTTCTTC.

The chain links TRBV10-3 to TRBJ2-7, with 10 bases that match TRBD1. The V and J ends lost 11 bases and 4 bases, in that order; junction bases with no gene match: 8. In germline, CDR1 is ENHRY, CDR2 SYGVKD. The CDR3 extends over 13 amino acids. For the CDR3, the DNA is TGTGCCGCAACCGGGACAGGGGCTTACGAGCAGTACTTC. As protein: CAATGTGAYEQYF.

The chain has TRBV12-5 and TRBJ2-1; D is unclear. Trimming pared 1 base from V and 8 bases from J, leaving 15 bases between. CDR3 length: 15 residues. Looked up from germline, CDR1 is LGHNT and CDR2 is FRNRAP. In DNA form, the CDR3 reads TGTGCTAGTGGTTTGGGTAGTACCCTCCGACATGAGCAGTTCTTC. Translating it yields CASGLGSTLRHEQFF.

The chain couples TRBV18 to TRBJ1-6; 10 nucleotides agree with TRBD1. Germline lookup yields CDR1 KGHSH and CDR2 LQKENI. J gave up 7 bases and V 5 bases, and 5 bases lay outside the gene matches. CDR3 length: 15 residues. CDR3 bases: TGTGCCAGCTCAGTAGACAGGGGGCGGAATTCACCCCTCCACTTT. Its translation: CASSVDRGRNSPLHF.

V is TRBV19 and J is TRBJ2-7; a possible D gene is TRBD1 (5 bases). The germline V gene has CDR1 LNHDA and CDR2 SQIVND (reference sequence). Deletions cut 4 bases from V and 0 bases from J, with 10 bases between. The CDR3 covers 14 residues. CDR3 region: CASSTFDSSYEQYF. The CDR3 DNA reads TGTGCCAGTAGTACATTCGACAGCTCCTACGAGCAGTACTTC.

The chain recombines TRBV15 with TRBJ1-6; no firm D call. Germline V CDR1 and CDR2: LNHNV, YYDKDF (reference sequence). The CDR3 is made up of 14 amino acids. V was pared by 10 bases and J by 0 bases, with 10 bases between. The CDR3 sequence: CAIPLSSYNSPLHF. In DNA form, the CDR3 reads TGTGCCATTCCATTGAGCTCCTATAATTCACCCCTCCACTTT.

This chain uses TRBV6-6 with TRBJ2-5; tentative D call: TRBD2 (6 bases). Germline V gene sequence: CDR1 MNHNY, CDR2 SVGAGI (reference sequence). The CDR3 totals 14 residues. V lost 6 bases to trimming and J lost 5 bases, with 16 bases between them. CDR3 sequence reads: CASRTGGARETQYF. The CDR3 DNA reads TGTGCCAGCAGGACCGGAGGGGCGCGGGAGACCCAGTACTTC.

CDR3 DNA sequence: TGTGCCAGCAGCCCCCCTGGAAATGAGCAGTTCTTC. Its translation is CASSPPGNEQFF. V is TRBV28 and J is TRBJ2-1; D gene unclear. Deletions cut 6 bases from V and 7 bases from J, with 10 bases between. Germline V CDR1 and CDR2: MDHEN, SYDVKM. There are 12 residues in the CDR3.

This clone has only a few counts. V is TRBV6-5 and J is TRBJ2-3; 12 nucleotides line up with TRBD2. This CDR3 is built from 13 residues. The J segment lost 10 bases and the V segment lost 6 bases, leaving 5 bases of the junction unmatched. Per germline, CDR1 MNHEY and CDR2 SVGAGI. The CDR3 region is CASSETSGSAQYF. The CDR3 DNA reads as TGTGCCAGCAGCGAGACTAGCGGGAGTGCGCAGTATTTT.

The chain is built from TRBV9 and TRBJ2-3; TRBD2 matches 7 bases. Germline CDR1 reads SGDLS; CDR2 reads YYNGEE. V lost 0 bases and J lost 1; bases outside the gene matches: 2. The CDR3 length is 15 residues. CDR3 sequence reads: CASSVALAGTDTQYF. The CDR3 coding sequence is TGTGCCAGCAGCGTAGCGCTAGCGGGCACAGATACGCAGTATTTT.

This chain links TRBV15 with TRBJ2-1; D might be TRBD1 (6 bases). CDR1 and CDR2 (germline): LNHNV, YYDKDF (reference sequence). The CDR3 consists of 15 residues. Trimming stripped 0 bases from V and 2 bases from J, with 8 bases between. CDR3 sequence reads: CATSRDQGPYNEQFF. Written as DNA, the CDR3 is TGTGCCACCAGCAGAGATCAGGGGCCCTACAATGAGCAGTTCTTC.

The sample holds a few counts of this clone. The gene calls are TRBV27 and TRBJ1-2; D is undetermined. V gave up 6 bases and J gave up 6 bases, with 17 bases separating them. CDR1 and CDR2 from the germline V gene are MNHEY and SMNVEV (reference sequence). There are 14 residues in the CDR3. In DNA form, the CDR3 reads TGTGCCAGCAGCACCTTCTTCGGATCAGATGGCTACACCTTC. It codes for CASSTFFGSDGYTF.

This sequence joins TRBV10-3 and TRBJ2-1; D remains ambiguous. Germline CDR1 is ENHRY and CDR2 is SYGVKD. V was trimmed by 10 bases and J by 0 bases, leaving 16 bases between them. The CDR3 spans 15 residues. This CDR3 reads CANRGSLDSYNEQFF. The DNA of the CDR3 is TGTGCCAACCGAGGTTCGCTAGACTCCTACAATGAGCAGTTCTTC.

The table lists this clone with a few counts. The chain is built from TRBV21-1 and TRBJ2-1; TRBD2, the table's D call, lacks a check against the DNA. TRBV21-1 is shown as a pseudogene. CDR3 size: 16 residues. The CDR3 coding sequence is TGTGCCCAAAAGGGGCCGGGACTAGCGGATTACAATGAGCAGTTCTTC. Translating gives CAQKGPGLADYNEQFF.

The rearrangement uses TRBV10-2 and TRBJ2-1; D unresolved. This CDR3 region has 13 residues. Trimming pared 6 bases from V and 3 bases from J, leaving 9 bases between. The germline V gene encodes CDR1 WSHSY and CDR2 SAAADI. CDR3: CASRLDNYNEQFF. Here the CDR3 DNA reads TGCGCCAGCAGATTAGACAACTACAATGAGCAGTTCTTC.

The chain recombines TRBV11-2 with TRBJ2-5; D not certain. Trimming left V 5 bases short and J 2 bases short, with 6 bases between. Germline-derived CDR1 and CDR2 are SGHAT and FQNNGV. The CDR3 has 12 amino acids. This CDR3 is CASSAIQETQYF. The CDR3 DNA is TGTGCCAGCAGCGCCATTCAAGAGACCCAGTACTTC.

The chain carries TRBV7-2 and TRBJ2-1; D ambiguous. Looked up from germline, CDR1 is SGHTA and CDR2 is FQGNSA. This CDR3 comprises 13 residues. V was trimmed by 5 bases and J by 9 bases, leaving 14 bases between them. The DNA of the CDR3 is TGTGCCAGCAGCCCTCACAGTAGAAGTGAGCAGTTCTTC. Its translation: CASSPHSRSEQFF.

The rearrangement joins TRBV13 to TRBJ1-1; a possible D gene is TRBD1 (5 bases). Germline-derived CDR1 and CDR2 are PRHDT and FYEKMQ (reference sequence). The V and J ends lost 5 bases and 5 bases respectively, with 12 bases between them. The CDR3 has 13 amino acids. CDR3 protein: CASSPSQGTEAFF. The CDR3 DNA sequence: TGTGCCAGCAGCCCCTCCCAGGGAACTGAAGCTTTCTTT.

This sequence joins TRBV12-3 or TRBV12-4 and TRBJ2-1; a possible D gene is TRBD2 (5 bases). This CDR3 contains 13 residues. V was clipped by 6 bases and J by 9 bases, with 15 bases between them. CDR3 in amino acids: CASSQQASFEQFF. The CDR3, as DNA: TGTGCCAGCAGCCAGCAAGCTAGCTTTGAGCAGTTCTTC.

The V gene is TRBV6-1, the J gene TRBJ2-1, with 8 bases identical to TRBD2. The V segment lost 4 bases and the J segment 0 bases; nucleotides outside the gene matches: 17. CDR1 and CDR2 (germline): MNHNS, SASEGT. The CDR3 length is 20 residues. CDR3 nucleotides: TGTGCCAGCAGTGGAGAGGCGGGAGGACCAAAGTCGGGCTCCTACAATGAGCAGTTCTTC. It yields the protein CASSGEAGGPKSGSYNEQFF.